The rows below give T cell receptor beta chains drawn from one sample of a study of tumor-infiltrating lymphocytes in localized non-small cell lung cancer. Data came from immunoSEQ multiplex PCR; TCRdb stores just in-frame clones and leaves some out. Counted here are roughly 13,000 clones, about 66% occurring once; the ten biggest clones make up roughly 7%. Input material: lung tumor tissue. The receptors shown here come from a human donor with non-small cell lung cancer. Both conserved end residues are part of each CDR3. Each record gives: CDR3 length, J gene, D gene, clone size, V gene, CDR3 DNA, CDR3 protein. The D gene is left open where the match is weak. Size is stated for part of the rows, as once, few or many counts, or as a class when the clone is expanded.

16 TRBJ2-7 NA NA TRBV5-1 TGCGCCAGCGCCGACCCCAGGGGACTCTTTGACGACGAGCAGTACTTC CASADPRGLFDDEQYF
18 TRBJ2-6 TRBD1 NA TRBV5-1 TGCGCCAGCAGCTTTCTGACAGGGTTAAACTCTGGGGCCAACGTCCTGACTTTC CASSFLTGLNSGANVLTF
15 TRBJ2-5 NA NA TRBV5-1 TGCGCCAGCACCCTGCAAGCGGGTTCAGAAGAGACCCAGTACTTC CASTLQAGSEETQYF
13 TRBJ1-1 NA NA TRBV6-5 TGTGCCAGCAGTAGGGACGTGAACACTGAAGCTTTCTTT CASSRDVNTEAFF
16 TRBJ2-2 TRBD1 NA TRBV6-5 TGTGCCAGCAGTTCCTATGGGACAGCGAACACCGGGGAGCTGTTTTTT CASSSYGTANTGELFF
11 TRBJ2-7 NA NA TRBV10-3 TGTGCCATCAGTGAGAATTACGAGCAGTACTTC CAISENYEQYF
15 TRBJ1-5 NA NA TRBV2 TGTGCCAGCAGCTCCGACAGTGGCGGCAATCAGCCCCAGCATTTT CASSSDSGGNQPQHF
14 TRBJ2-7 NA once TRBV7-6 TGTGCCAGCAGCTTAGGACCGGTGGCCTACGAGCAGTACTTC CASSLGPVAYEQYF
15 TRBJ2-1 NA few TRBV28 TGTGCCAGCAGTCCCTTGGGGAAGGGGGACAATGAGCAGTTCTTC CASSPLGKGDNEQFF
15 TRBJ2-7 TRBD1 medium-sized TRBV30 TGTGCCTGGGGCGCCAGACAGGGGGCGACCTACGAGCAGTACTTC CAWGARQGATYEQYF
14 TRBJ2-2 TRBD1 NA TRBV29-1 TGCAGCGTGGGACAGGGCCCGAACACCGGGGAGCTGTTTTTT CSVGQGPNTGELFF
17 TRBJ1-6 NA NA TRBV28 TGTGCCAGCAGCACGATAGCCGGCGCAGGCGCTAATTCACCCCTCCACTTT CASSTIAGAGANSPLHF
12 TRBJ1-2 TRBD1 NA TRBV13 TGTGCCAGCAGCCCCAGGGGGCGCGGCTACACCTTC CASSPRGRGYTF
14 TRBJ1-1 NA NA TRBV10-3 TGTGCCATCAGTGGGACCTCTGGGAACACTGAAGCTTTCTTT CAISGTSGNTEAFF
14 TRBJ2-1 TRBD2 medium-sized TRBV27 TGTGCCAGCACCCTAGCGGGGGCCTACAATGAGCAGTTCTTC CASTLAGAYNEQFF
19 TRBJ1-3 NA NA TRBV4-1 TGCGCCAGCAGCCAAAACGCGGGGCGACTACCCACCTCTGGAAACACCATATATTTT CASSQNAGRLPTSGNTIYF
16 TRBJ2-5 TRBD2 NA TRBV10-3 TGTGCCATCTCCCGCGGGGGGGCCTTTTTAGAAGAGACCCAGTACTTC CAISRGGAFLEETQYF
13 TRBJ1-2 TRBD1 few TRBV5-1 TGCGCCAGCAGCATAGAGACAGGGTATGGCTACACCTTC CASSIETGYGYTF
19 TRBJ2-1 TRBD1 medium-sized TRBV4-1 TGCGCCAGCAGACCCCGACTGGGACAGGGGAGAGGAAGACCCGATGAGCAGTTCTTC CASRPRLGQGRGRPDEQFF
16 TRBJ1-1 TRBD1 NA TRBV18 TGTGCCAGCTCACCACTCCCGGGACAGACGGGCACTGAAGCTTTCTTT CASSPLPGQTGTEAFF
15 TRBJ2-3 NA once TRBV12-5 TGTGCTAGTGGTCCCCGGGGCCAGAGCACAGATACGCAGTATTTT CASGPRGQSTDTQYF
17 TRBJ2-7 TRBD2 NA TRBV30 TGTGCCTGGAGTGTACCTAGCGGGAGGGCCACTACCTACGAGCAGTACTTC CAWSVPSGRATTYEQYF
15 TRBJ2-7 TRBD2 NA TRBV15 TGTGCCACCAGCAGAGAAGGACTAGCGGACTACGAGCAGTACTTC CATSREGLADYEQYF
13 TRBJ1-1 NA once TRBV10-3 TGTGCCATCTCCGAGAGGGTAAGGGCTGAAGCTTTCTTT CAISERVRAEAFF
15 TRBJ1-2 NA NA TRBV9 TGTGCCAGCAGCGTAGCGACCGGGCCTGGACGGGGCTACACCTTC CASSVATGPGRGYTF
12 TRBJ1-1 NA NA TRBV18 TGTGCCAGCTCACCAGACGGGTCGGAAGCTTTCTTT CASSPDGSEAFF
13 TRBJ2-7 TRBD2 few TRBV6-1 TGTGCCAGCAGGGCGGGACTAGCGATGGAGCAGTACTTC CASRAGLAMEQYF
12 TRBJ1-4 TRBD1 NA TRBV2 TGTGCCAGCACCGAGGACAGGAGAGGTCTGTTTTTT CASTEDRRGLFF
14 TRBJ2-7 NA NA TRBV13 TGTGCCAGCGCCGCCCAGGGATTATCCTACGAGCAGTACTTC CASAAQGLSYEQYF
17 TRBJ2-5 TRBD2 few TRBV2 TGTGCCAGCAGTGTTGGGCTAGCGGGGGGTAACCAAGAGACCCAGTACTTC CASSVGLAGGNQETQYF
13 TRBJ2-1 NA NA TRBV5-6 TGTGCCAGCAGCTTGTCCGCTGGGGATGAGCAGTTCTTC CASSLSAGDEQFF
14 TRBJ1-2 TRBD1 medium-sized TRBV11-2 TGTGCCAGCAGCTCCCCGTCAGGGGGCGGCGGCTACACCTTC CASSSPSGGGGYTF
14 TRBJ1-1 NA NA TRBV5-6 TGTGCCAGCAGCTTGGACGGGCTGAGCGCTGAAGCTTTCTTT CASSLDGLSAEAFF
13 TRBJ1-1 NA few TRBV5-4 TGTGCCAGCAGCCCTGACCCCGGGGCTGAAGCTTTCTTT CASSPDPGAEAFF
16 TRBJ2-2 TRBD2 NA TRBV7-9 TGTGCCAGCAGCCCCCCGGGGGGACTAGGGCCCGGGGAGCTGTTTTTT CASSPPGGLGPGELFF
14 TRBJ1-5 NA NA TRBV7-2 TGTGCCAGCAGCCCCTCCGCCCGGGTGACCGATCAGCATTTT CASSPSARVTDQHF
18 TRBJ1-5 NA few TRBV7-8 TGTGCCAGCAGCTTAGCCGGAACGGGACGGATGGGAAATCAGCCCCAGCATTTT CASSLAGTGRMGNQPQHF
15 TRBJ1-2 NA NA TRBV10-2 TGCGCCAGCAGTGAGACAGTCGCAGGGAGGGATGGCTACACCTTC CASSETVAGRDGYTF
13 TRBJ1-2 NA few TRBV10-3 TGTGCCATCAGTGAAGCGACGGATTATGGCTACACCTTC CAISEATDYGYTF
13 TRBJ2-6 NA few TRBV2 TGTGCCAGCGGGAGACAGGCGGCCAACGTCCTGACTTTC CASGRQAANVLTF
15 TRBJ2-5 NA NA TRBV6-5 TGTGCCAGCAGTTACTCGCTACGCCTCCAAGAGACCCAGTACTTC CASSYSLRLQETQYF